The rows below give T cell receptor beta chains drawn from one sample of a study of T cell responses to AZD1222 COVID-19 vaccine. Profiled with immunoSEQ multiplex PCR; TCRdb holds only in-frame clones, not every one. The table records roughly 170,000 clones, about 86% of them present only once. Sequenced material: peripheral blood, taken on day 0 of AZD1222 vaccination. All receptors come from an adult in good health. The CDR3 runs from the conserved cysteine through the conserved F or W. The D gene is left open where the match is weak. For some rows the clone size is stated as once, few or many, or as a class when expanded; others skip it.

clone size	V gene	J gene	D gene	CDR3 protein	CDR3 DNA
.	TRBV20-1	TRBJ1-1	.	CSARRRRGAFF	TGCAGTGCCCGCCGACGGAGGGGAGCTTTCTTT
.	TRBV7-9	TRBJ2-7	.	CASSLGADHYEQYF	TGTGCCAGCAGCTTAGGGGCAGACCACTACGAGCAGTACTTC
.	TRBV11-2	TRBJ2-7	TRBD2	CASRGTSGTYEQYF	TGTGCCAGCAGAGGGACTAGCGGTACCTACGAGCAGTACTTC
.	TRBV24-1	TRBJ1-2	.	CATSDLSDNYGYTF	TGTGCCACCAGTGATTTATCCGACAACTATGGCTACACCTTC
.	TRBV11-3	TRBJ2-7	.	CASSLGQAPYEQYF	TGTGCCAGCAGCTTAGGTCAGGCACCCTACGAGCAGTACTTC
.	TRBV19	TRBJ1-1	.	CASSIRREYTEAFF	TGTGCCAGTAGTATTCGCCGGGAATACACTGAAGCTTTCTTT
once	TRBV7-2	TRBJ1-6	.	CASSSDSPGASPLHF	TGTGCCAGCAGCTCCGACTCACCCGGGGCCTCACCCCTCCACTTT
.	TRBV6-5	TRBJ1-1	.	CASRDYAEAFF	TGTGCCAGCCGGGACTACGCTGAAGCTTTCTTT
.	TRBV7-3	TRBJ2-2	TRBD2	CASSKLGEGTGELFF	TGTGCCAGCAGCAAACTGGGGGAGGGCACCGGGGAGCTGTTTTTT
.	TRBV11-3	TRBJ2-3	.	CASSLYGRPDTQYF	TGTGCCAGCAGCTTATATGGACGCCCAGATACGCAGTATTTT
.	TRBV29-1	TRBJ1-1	.	CSLRMGGGEAFF	TGCAGCCTCCGGATGGGGGGCGGTGAAGCTTTCTTT
.	TRBV5-4	TRBJ2-7	.	CASSLDRVYEQYF	TGTGCCAGCAGCTTGGACAGGGTCTACGAGCAGTACTTC
.	TRBV10-1	TRBJ2-2	TRBD1	CASSPMTGETGELFF	TGCGCCAGCAGCCCGATGACAGGGGAGACCGGGGAGCTGTTTTTT
.	TRBV9	TRBJ2-1	.	CASSPTGTLNEQFF	TGTGCCAGCAGCCCCACCGGGACTCTAAATGAGCAGTTCTTC
.	TRBV5-6	TRBJ2-7	.	CASSPPGPYYEQYF	TGTGCCAGCAGCCCCCCGGGCCCTTACTACGAGCAGTACTTC
.	TRBV28	TRBJ2-5	TRBD2	CASGPPGLAGQETQYF	TGTGCCAGCGGACCTCCGGGACTAGCGGGCCAAGAGACCCAGTACTTC
.	TRBV4-1	TRBJ1-3	.	CASSQGFSGNTIYF	TGCGCCAGCAGCCAGGGGTTCTCTGGAAACACCATATATTTT
once	TRBV6-1	TRBJ1-4	.	CASSEPPTEKLFF	TGTGCCAGCAGTGAACCCCCTACTGAAAAACTGTTTTTT
.	TRBV30	TRBJ2-2	TRBD1	CAWSRGTGATGELFF	TGTGCCTGGAGTCGGGGGACAGGGGCCACCGGGGAGCTGTTTTTT
.	TRBV19	TRBJ1-5	TRBD1	CASSFLGQVVQPQHF	TGTGCCAGTAGTTTCCTCGGACAGGTCGTTCAGCCCCAGCATTTT
.	TRBV6-5	TRBJ2-1	TRBD2	CASSYSGGRNEQFF	TGTGCCAGCAGTTACTCGGGGGGGAGGAATGAGCAGTTCTTC
.	TRBV28	TRBJ2-1	.	CASSLELRVPWSEQFF	TGTGCCAGCAGTTTAGAATTGAGGGTGCCCTGGAGTGAGCAGTTCTTC
.	TRBV28	TRBJ2-3	TRBD2	CASSPPQAGKDTQYF	TGTGCCAGCAGCCCTCCCCAAGCGGGGAAAGATACGCAGTATTTT
.	TRBV28	TRBJ2-1	TRBD2	CASRYHPLAGVGNEQFF	TGTGCCAGCAGGTACCATCCACTAGCGGGAGTAGGTAATGAGCAGTTCTTC
.	TRBV2	TRBJ2-7	.	CASSSGTRVVDF	TGTGCCAGCAGTTCCGGGACACGGGTAGTTGACTTC
.	TRBV5-1	TRBJ2-1	.	CASSFAGDEQFF	TGCGCCAGCAGCTTTGCAGGCGATGAGCAGTTCTTC
.	TRBV6-2/TRBV6-3	TRBJ2-1	.	CASSYLFGDASANSAEQFF	TGTGCCAGCAGTTACCTTTTTGGCGATGCGAGCGCCAATAGCGCTGAGCAGTTCTTC
.	TRBV27	TRBJ2-7	.	CASSNTLQRSYEQYF	TGTGCCAGCAGTAACACCCTCCAAAGGTCCTACGAGCAGTACTTC
.	TRBV29-1	TRBJ2-1	.	CSVEVFDGGSYNEQFF	TGCAGCGTTGAAGTCTTTGACGGGGGCTCCTACAATGAGCAGTTCTTC
.	TRBV27	TRBJ1-6	.	CASSNRELLQALHF	TGTGCCAGCAGTAACCGTGAGCTTTTACAGGCCCTCCACTTT
.	TRBV7-9	TRBJ2-7	.	CASSLVSGDEQYF	TGTGCCAGCAGCTTAGTATCTGGGGACGAGCAGTACTTC
.	TRBV28	TRBJ1-5	.	CASSSPTAGNQPQHF	TGTGCCAGCAGTTCACCCACAGCGGGCAATCAGCCCCAGCATTTT
.	TRBV5-1	TRBJ2-2	.	CASSSAIFITGELFF	TGCGCCAGCAGCTCGGCTATATTCATTACAGGGGAGCTGTTTTTT
.	TRBV24-1	TRBJ2-7	.	CATSDPGESYEQYF	TGTGCCACCAGTGATCCAGGGGAGTCCTACGAGCAGTACTTC
.	TRBV10-3	TRBJ2-7	.	CASHRIAGANYEQYF	TGTGCCAGCCACCGGATCGCGGGGGCAAACTACGAGCAGTACTTC
.	TRBV12-5	TRBJ1-3	TRBD1	CASGSRTGEGNTIYF	TGTGCTAGTGGTTCCAGGACAGGGGAAGGAAACACCATATATTTT
.	TRBV27	TRBJ2-7	.	CASSSMTDPYEQYF	TGTGCCAGCAGTTCCATGACAGACCCCTACGAGCAGTACTTC
.	TRBV6-2/TRBV6-3	TRBJ1-2	.	CASSRISGTESYGYTF	TGTGCCAGCAGTCGAATTTCCGGAACGGAGAGCTATGGCTACACCTTC
.	TRBV3-1/TRBV3-2	TRBJ1-1	.	CASSQEVGNTEAFF	TGTGCCAGCAGCCAAGAGGTAGGGAACACTGAAGCTTTCTTT
.	TRBV11-2	TRBJ2-7	.	CASSLSFVGAPYEQYF	TGTGCCAGCAGCTTATCTTTTGTGGGGGCCCCCTACGAGCAGTACTTC
.	TRBV7-2	TRBJ2-4	TRBD1	CASSFASGGPKNIQYF	TGTGCCAGCAGCTTTGCCTCAGGGGGCCCCAAAAACATTCAGTACTTC
.	TRBV30	TRBJ2-2	.	CAWRLGGAGELFF	TGTGCCTGGCGCCTAGGGGGGGCCGGGGAGCTGTTTTTT
.	TRBV28	TRBJ2-7	TRBD2	CASSPASGGRSYEQYF	TGTGCCAGCAGCCCCGCGTCTGGCGGGAGATCCTACGAGCAGTACTTC
.	TRBV5-1	TRBJ2-7	TRBD2	CASSLAKTSGSYEQYF	TGCGCCAGCAGCTTGGCAAAGACTAGCGGTTCCTACGAGCAGTACTTC
once	TRBV7-9	TRBJ1-5	TRBD1	CASSTGTGNQPQHF	TGTGCCAGCAGCACGGGGACAGGCAATCAGCCCCAGCATTTT
.	TRBV29-1	TRBJ1-1	TRBD1	CSALTGWADTEAFF	TGCAGCGCCCTGACAGGGTGGGCGGACACTGAAGCTTTCTTT
.	TRBV24-1	TRBJ1-6	TRBD1	CATSDGRTGYNSPLHF	TGTGCCACCAGTGACGGCCGGACAGGTTATAATTCACCCCTCCACTTT
.	TRBV3-1/TRBV3-2	TRBJ1-3	.	CASSQDPQDPSGNTIYF	TGTGCCAGCAGCCAAGATCCCCAGGATCCCTCTGGAAACACCATATATTTT
.	TRBV7-9	TRBJ2-7	TRBD2	CASSLSGLESIEQYF	TGTGCCAGCAGCTTATCCGGACTAGAATCAATCGAGCAGTACTTC
.	TRBV7-7	TRBJ1-3	.	CASSPRPRGSSGNTIYF	TGTGCTAGCAGCCCCAGACCCCGGGGCAGCTCTGGAAACACCATATATTTT
.	TRBV6-5	TRBJ2-5	.	CASRGGGYQETQYF	TGTGCCAGCAGAGGGGGAGGGTACCAAGAGACCCAGTACTTC
.	TRBV2	TRBJ1-2	.	CASRSLGGNYGYTF	TGTGCCAGCCGGTCGCTAGGCGGAAACTATGGCTACACCTTC
once	TRBV9	TRBJ2-5	.	CASSAGQAAGQETQYF	TGTGCCAGCAGCGCCGGGCAGGCGGCGGGGCAAGAGACCCAGTACTTC
.	TRBV15	TRBJ2-7	TRBD1	CATSRGGTGSGEQYF	TGTGCCACCAGCAGAGGGGGGACAGGGTCGGGTGAGCAGTACTTC